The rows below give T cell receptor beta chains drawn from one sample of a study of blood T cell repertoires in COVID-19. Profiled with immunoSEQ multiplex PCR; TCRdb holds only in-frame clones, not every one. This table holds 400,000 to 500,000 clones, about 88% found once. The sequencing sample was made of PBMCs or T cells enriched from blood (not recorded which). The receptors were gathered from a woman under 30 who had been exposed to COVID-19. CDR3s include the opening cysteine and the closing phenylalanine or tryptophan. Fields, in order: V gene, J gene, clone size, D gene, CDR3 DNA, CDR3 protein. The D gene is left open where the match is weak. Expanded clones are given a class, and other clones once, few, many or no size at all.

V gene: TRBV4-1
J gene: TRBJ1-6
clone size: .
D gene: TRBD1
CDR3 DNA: TGCGCCAGCAGCCAAGGCCGGGACAGCTCTAATTCACCCCTCCACTTT
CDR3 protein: CASSQGRDSSNSPLHF

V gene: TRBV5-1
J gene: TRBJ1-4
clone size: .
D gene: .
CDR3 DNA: TGCGCCAGCAGCCCGGCGGGGGCTGGGTTAAATGAAAAACTGTTTTTT
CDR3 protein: CASSPAGAGLNEKLFF

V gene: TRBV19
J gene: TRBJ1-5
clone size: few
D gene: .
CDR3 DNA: TGTGCCAGTAGTATTTCTGGGGGGGATCAGCCCCAGCATTTT
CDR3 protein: CASSISGGDQPQHF

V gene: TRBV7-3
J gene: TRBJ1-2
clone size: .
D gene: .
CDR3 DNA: TGTGCCAGCAGCTCTGACAGGAATGGCTACACCTTC
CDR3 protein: CASSSDRNGYTF

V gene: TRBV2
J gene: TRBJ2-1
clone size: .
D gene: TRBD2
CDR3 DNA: TGTGCCAGCAGTGTGGGGACTAGCGGGAGCCCGCAGTTCTTC
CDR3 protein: CASSVGTSGSPQFF

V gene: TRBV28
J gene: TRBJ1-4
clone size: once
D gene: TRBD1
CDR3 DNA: TGTGCCAGCAGTTATACAGGGGGGGGAGAAAAACTGTTTTTT
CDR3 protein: CASSYTGGGEKLFF

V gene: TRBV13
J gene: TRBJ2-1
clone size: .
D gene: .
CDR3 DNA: TGTGCCAGCAGCTTTGCAGGGGAAGACAATGAGCAGTTCTTC
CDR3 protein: CASSFAGEDNEQFF

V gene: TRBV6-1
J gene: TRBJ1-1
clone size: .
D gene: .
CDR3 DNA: TGTGCCAGCAGTGATTTAGTCGGGTTTACTGAAGCTTTCTTT
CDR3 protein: CASSDLVGFTEAFF

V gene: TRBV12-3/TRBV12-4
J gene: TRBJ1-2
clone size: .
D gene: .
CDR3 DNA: TGTGCCAGCAGTTTGGGGGGTGGCTACACCTTC
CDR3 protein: CASSLGGGYTF

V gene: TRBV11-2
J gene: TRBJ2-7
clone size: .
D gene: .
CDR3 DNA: TGTGCCAGCAGTCCCCCAGAGCTAGTTCGGGGATACGAGCAGTACTTC
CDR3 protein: CASSPPELVRGYEQYF

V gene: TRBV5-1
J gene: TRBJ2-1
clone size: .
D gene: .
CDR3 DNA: TGCGCCAGCAGCTCGTACCCCTTTGAGGCCAACAATGAGCAGTTCTTC
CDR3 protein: CASSSYPFEANNEQFF

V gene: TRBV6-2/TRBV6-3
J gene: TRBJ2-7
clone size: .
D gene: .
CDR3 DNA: TGTGCCAGCAGTTACTCTTCCGGCTCCTACGAGCAGTACTTC
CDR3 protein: CASSYSSGSYEQYF

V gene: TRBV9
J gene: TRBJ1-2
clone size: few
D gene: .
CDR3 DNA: TGTGCCAGCAGCCCAAGGGGGTCGCATGGCTACACCTTC
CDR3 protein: CASSPRGSHGYTF

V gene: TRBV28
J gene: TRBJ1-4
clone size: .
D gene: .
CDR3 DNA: TGTGCCAGCAGTCCTTCCCCGATTCTGACAGGACCTAATGAAAAACTGTTTTTT
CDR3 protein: CASSPSPILTGPNEKLFF

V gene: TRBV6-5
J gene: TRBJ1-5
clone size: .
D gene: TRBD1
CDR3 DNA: TGTGCCAGCACCCCGGGGGACAGTAATCAGCCCCAGCATTTT
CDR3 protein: CASTPGDSNQPQHF

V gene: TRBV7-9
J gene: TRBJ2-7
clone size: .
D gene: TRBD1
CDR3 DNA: TGTGCCAGCAGCGCCGGGACAGGTCACTACGAGCAGTACTTC
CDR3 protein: CASSAGTGHYEQYF

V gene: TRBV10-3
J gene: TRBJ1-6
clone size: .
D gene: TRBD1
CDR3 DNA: TGTGCCATCAGGAGGGACAGAAATAATTCACCCCTCCACTTT
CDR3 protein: CAIRRDRNNSPLHF

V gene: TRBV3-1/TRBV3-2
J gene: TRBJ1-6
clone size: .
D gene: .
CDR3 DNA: TGTGCCAGCAGCCAGGACGGGGGATTAGCTTCACCCCTCCACTTT
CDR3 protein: CASSQDGGLASPLHF

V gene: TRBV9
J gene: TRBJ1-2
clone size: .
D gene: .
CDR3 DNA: TGTGCCAGCAGCGTAGGCATCACAGGGATTAGCTATGGCTACACCTTC
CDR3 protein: CASSVGITGISYGYTF

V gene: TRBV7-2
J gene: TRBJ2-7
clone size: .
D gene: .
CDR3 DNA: TGTGCCAGCAGCTTAGTACAGCTCTACGAGCAGTACTTC
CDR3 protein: CASSLVQLYEQYF

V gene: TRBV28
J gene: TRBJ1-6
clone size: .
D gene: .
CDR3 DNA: TGTGCCAGCAGTCCAGGACAAGTGTGGACACCCCTCCACTTT
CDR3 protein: CASSPGQVWTPLHF

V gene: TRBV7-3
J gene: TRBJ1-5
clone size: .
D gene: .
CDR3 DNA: TGTGCCAGCAGCCTAGACAGTGGGAATCAGCCCCAGCATTTT
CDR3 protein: CASSLDSGNQPQHF

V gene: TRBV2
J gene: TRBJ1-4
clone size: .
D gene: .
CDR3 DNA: TGTGCCACTCAGACAGCCGGTAATGAAAAACTGTTTTTT
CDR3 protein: CATQTAGNEKLFF

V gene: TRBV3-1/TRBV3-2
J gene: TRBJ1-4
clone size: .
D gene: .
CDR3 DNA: TGTGCCAGCAGCGACAGGCGGATTAATGAAAAACTGTTTTTT
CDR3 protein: CASSDRRINEKLFF

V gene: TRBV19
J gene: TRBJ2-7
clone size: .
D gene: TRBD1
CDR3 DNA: TGTGCCAGTGGGGACAGGGGCTACGAGCAGTACTTC
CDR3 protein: CASGDRGYEQYF

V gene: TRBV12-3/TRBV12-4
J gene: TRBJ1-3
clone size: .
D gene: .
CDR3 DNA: TGTGTCAGCAGTGCCCAGAACACCATATATTTT
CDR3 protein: CVSSAQNTIYF

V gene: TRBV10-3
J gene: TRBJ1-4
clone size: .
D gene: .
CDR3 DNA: TGTGCCATCAGTGACACAGCTTTTAATGAAAAACTGTTTTTT
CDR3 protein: CAISDTAFNEKLFF

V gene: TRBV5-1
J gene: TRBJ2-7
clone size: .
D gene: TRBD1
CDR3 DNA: TGCGCCAGCAGCTTCCGGGACAGGGATTTTTTTCCGTCCTACGAGCAGTACTTC
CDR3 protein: CASSFRDRDFFPSYEQYF

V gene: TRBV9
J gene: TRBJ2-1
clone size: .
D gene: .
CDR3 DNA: TGTGCCAGCAGCGAGAGCCGGGATCATCTTAGCTCCTACAATGAGCAGTTCTTC
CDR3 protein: CASSESRDHLSSYNEQFF

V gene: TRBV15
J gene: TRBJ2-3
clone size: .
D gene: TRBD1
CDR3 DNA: TGTGCCACCAGCAGACCGAGACAGGGGTTAGGGACAGATACGCAGTATTTT
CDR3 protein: CATSRPRQGLGTDTQYF

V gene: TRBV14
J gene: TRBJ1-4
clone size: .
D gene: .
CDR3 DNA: TGTGCCAGCAGCCCCGGGACTGCCTCATTAAAACTGTTTTTT
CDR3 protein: CASSPGTASLKLFF

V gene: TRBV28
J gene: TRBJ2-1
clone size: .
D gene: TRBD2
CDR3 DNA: TGTGCCAGCAATCTCGGGACTAGGAACAATGAGCAGTTCTTC
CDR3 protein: CASNLGTRNNEQFF

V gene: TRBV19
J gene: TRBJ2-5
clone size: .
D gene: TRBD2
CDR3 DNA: TGTGCCAGTAGTCAACGGACTAGCGAAGAGACCCAGTACTTC
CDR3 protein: CASSQRTSEETQYF

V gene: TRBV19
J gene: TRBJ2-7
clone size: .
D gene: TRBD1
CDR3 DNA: TGTGCCAGTAGTAAATACCCGGGACAGGGATGGGACTACGAGCAGTACTTC
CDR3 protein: CASSKYPGQGWDYEQYF

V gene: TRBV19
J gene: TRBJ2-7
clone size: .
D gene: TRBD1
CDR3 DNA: TGTGCCAGTAGTGCCCGGACAGGGGACGAGCAGTACTTC
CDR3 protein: CASSARTGDEQYF

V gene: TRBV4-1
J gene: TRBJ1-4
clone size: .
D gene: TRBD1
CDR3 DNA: TGCGCCAGCAGCCAATTACAGGGGATCAGTGAAAAACTGTTTTTT
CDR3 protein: CASSQLQGISEKLFF

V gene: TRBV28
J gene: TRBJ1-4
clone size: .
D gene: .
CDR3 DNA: TGTGCCAGCAGTTTCCGGGATGAGGAAAAACTGTTTTTT
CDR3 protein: CASSFRDEEKLFF

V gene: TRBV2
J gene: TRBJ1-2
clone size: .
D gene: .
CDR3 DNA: TGTGCCAGCAGAGCCCCGGACAGCCACTATGGCTACACCTTC
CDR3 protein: CASRAPDSHYGYTF

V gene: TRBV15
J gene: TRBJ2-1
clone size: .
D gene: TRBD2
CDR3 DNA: TGTGCCACCAGCAGAGATGGAGGCGGGGGTAGGATCAATGAGCAGTTCTTC
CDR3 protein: CATSRDGGGGRINEQFF

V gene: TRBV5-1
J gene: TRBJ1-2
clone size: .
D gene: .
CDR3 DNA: TGCGCCAGCAGCTTGGCGTCCGGGGCTAACTATGGCTACACCTTC
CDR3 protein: CASSLASGANYGYTF

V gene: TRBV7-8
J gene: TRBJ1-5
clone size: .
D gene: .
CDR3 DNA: TGTGCCAGCAGCTTAGGGCAGGCCATTCAGCCCCAGCATTTT
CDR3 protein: CASSLGQAIQPQHF

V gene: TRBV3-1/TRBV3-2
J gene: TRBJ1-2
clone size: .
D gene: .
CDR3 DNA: TGTGCCAGCAGCCACGGGTTCCAGCTACTACAATCCTATAACTATGGCTACACCTTC
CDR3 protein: CASSHGFQLLQSYNYGYTF